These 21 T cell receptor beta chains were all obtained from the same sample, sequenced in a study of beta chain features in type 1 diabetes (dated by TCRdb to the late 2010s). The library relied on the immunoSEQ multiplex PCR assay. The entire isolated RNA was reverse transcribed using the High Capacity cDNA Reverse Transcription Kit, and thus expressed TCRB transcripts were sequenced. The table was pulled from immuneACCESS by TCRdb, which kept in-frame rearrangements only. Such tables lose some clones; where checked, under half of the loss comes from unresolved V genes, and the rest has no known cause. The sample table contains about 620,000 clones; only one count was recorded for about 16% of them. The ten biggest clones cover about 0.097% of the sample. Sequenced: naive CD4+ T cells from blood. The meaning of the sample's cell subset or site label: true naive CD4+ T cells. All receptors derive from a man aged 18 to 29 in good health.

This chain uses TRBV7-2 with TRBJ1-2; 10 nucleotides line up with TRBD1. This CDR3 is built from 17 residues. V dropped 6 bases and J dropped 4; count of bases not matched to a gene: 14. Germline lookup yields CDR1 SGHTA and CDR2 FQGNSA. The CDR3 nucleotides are TGTGCCAGCAGGACGCGAGGGGGACAGGGGTCGGGCTATGGCTACACCTTC. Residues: CASRTRGGQGSGYGYTF.

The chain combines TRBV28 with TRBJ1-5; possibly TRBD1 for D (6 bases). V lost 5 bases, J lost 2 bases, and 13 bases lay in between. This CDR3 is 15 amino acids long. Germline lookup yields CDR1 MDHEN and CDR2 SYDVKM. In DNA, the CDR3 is TGTGCCAGCAGTGGGCCCACAGGGCGCAATCAGCCCCAGCATTTT. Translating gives CASSGPTGRNQPQHF.

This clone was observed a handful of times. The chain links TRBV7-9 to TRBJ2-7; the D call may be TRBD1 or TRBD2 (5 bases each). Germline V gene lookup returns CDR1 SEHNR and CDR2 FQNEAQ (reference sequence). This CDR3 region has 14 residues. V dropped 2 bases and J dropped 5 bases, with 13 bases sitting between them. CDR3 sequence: CASSLLAGSNEQYF. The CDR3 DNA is TGTGCCAGCAGCTTACTTGCAGGGAGCAACGAGCAGTACTTC.

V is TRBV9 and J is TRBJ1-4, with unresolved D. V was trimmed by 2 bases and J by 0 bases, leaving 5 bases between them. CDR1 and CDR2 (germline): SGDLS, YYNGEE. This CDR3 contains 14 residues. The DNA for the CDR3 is TGTGCCAGCAGCGTGTCCGCAACTAATGAAAAACTGTTTTTT. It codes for CASSVSATNEKLFF.

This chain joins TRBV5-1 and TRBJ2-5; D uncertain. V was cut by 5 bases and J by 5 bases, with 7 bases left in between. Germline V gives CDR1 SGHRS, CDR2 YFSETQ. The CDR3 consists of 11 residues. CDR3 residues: CASSPDETQYF. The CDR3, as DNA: TGCGCCAGCAGTCCCGATGAGACCCAGTACTTC. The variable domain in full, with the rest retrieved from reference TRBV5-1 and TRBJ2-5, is KAGVTQTPRYLIKTRGQQVTLSCSPISGHRSVSWYQQTPGQGLQFLFEYFSETQRNKGNFPGRFSGRQFSNSRSEMNVSTLELGDSALYLCASSPDETQYFGPGTRLLVL.

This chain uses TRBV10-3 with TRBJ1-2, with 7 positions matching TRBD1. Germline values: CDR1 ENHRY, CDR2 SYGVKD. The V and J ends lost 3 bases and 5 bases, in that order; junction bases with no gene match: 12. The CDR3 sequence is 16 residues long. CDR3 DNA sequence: TGTGCCATCAGTGACGTCAAGGGGACAGTGTTATATGGCTACACCTTC. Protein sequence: CAISDVKGTVLYGYTF.

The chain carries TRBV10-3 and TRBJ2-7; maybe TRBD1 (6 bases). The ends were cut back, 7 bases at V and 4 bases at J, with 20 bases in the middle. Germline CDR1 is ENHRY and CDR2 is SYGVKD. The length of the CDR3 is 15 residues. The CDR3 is CAIIHEGEFAYEQYF. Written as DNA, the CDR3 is TGTGCCATCATCCATGAGGGGGAATTCGCGTACGAGCAGTACTTC.

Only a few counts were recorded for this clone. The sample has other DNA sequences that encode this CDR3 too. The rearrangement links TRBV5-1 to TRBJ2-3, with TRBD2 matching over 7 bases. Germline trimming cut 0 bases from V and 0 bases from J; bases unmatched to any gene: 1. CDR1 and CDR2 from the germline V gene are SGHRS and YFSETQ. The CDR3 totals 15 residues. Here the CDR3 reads CASSLGAGSTDTQYF. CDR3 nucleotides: TGCGCCAGCAGCTTGGGAGCGGGGAGCACAGATACGCAGTATTTT.

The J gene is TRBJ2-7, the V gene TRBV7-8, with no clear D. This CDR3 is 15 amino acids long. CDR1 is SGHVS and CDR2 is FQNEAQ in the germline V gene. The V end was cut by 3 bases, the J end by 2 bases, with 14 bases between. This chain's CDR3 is CASSLRGGQTYEQYF. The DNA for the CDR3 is TGTGCCAGCAGCTTGAGAGGTGGGCAGACCTACGAGCAGTACTTC.

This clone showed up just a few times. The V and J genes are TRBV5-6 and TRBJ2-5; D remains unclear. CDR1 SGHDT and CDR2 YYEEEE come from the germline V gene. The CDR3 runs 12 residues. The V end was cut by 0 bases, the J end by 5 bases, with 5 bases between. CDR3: CASSLEEETQYF. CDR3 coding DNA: TGTGCCAGCAGCTTGGAGGAGGAGACCCAGTACTTC.

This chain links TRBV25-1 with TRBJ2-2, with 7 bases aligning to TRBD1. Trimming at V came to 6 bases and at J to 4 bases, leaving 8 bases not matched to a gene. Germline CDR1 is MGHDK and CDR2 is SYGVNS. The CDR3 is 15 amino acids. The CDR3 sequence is CASSARQGVTGELFF. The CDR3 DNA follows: TGTGCCAGCAGCGCTAGGCAGGGGGTCACCGGGGAGCTGTTTTTT.

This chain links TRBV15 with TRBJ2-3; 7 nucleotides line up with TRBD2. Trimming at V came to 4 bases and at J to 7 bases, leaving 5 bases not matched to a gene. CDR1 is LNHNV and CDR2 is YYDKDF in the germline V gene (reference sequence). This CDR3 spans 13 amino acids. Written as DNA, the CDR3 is TGTGCCACCAGCATCCCTAGCGGATATACGCAGTATTTT. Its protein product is CATSIPSGYTQYF.

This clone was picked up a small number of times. Here the CDR3 DNA reads TGTGCCATCAGTGAGCTAGGGGGGAGGGTCCTCCTCAATGAGCAGTTCTTC. It yields the protein CAISELGGRVLLNEQFF. The chain carries TRBV10-3 and TRBJ2-1; D possibly corresponds to TRBD2 (7 bases). The CDR3 spans 17 residues. Trimming took off 2 bases at V and 6 bases at J, with 20 bases between the two ends. Germline CDR1 ENHRY, CDR2 SYGVKD.

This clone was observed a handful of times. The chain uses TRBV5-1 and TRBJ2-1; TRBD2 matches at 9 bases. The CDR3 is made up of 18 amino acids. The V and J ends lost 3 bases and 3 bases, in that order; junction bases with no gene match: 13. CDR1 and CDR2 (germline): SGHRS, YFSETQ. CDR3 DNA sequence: TGCGCCAGCAGCTCGCCGGGACTAGCCAACTCCTTCTACAATGAGCAGTTCTTC. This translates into CASSSPGLANSFYNEQFF. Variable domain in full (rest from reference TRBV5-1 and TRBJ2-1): KAGVTQTPRYLIKTRGQQVTLSCSPISGHRSVSWYQQTPGQGLQFLFEYFSETQRNKGNFPGRFSGRQFSNSRSEMNVSTLELGDSALYLCASSSPGLANSFYNEQFFGPGTRLTVL.

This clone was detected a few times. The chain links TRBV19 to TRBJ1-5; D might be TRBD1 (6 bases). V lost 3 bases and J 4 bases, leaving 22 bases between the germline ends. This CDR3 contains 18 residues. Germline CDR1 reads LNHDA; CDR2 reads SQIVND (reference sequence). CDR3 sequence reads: CASSIRPGRRGQNQPQHF. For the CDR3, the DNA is TGTGCCAGTAGTATTCGACCGGGACGCAGGGGTCAGAATCAGCCCCAGCATTTT.

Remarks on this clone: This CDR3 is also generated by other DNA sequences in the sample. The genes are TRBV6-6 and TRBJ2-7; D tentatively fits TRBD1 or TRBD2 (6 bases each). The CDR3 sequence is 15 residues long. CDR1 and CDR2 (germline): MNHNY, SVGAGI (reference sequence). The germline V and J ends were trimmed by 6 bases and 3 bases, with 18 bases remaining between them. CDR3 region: CASSLGGPRGYEQYF. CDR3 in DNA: TGTGCCAGCAGCCTAGGGGGGCCGCGGGGCTACGAGCAGTACTTC.

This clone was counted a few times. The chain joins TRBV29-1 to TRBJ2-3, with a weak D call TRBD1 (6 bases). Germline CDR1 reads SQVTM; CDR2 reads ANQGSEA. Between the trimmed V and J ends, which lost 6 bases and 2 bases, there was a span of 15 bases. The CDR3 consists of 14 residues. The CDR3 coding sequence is TGCAGCGTCTTGGGACAACGCAACACAGATACGCAGTATTTT. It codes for CSVLGQRNTDTQYF.

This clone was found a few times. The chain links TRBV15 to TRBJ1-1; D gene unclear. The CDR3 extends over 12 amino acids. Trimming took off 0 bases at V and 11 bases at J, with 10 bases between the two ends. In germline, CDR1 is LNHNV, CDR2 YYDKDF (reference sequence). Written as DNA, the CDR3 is TGTGCCACCAGCAGAGAGAGGAAAATGGCTTTCTTT. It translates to CATSRERKMAFF.

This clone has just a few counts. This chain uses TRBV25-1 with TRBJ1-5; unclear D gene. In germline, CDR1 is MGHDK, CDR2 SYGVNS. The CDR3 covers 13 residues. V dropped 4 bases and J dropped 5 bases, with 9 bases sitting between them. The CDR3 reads CASSGVWDQPQHF. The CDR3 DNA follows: TGTGCCAGCAGTGGGGTGTGGGATCAGCCCCAGCATTTT.

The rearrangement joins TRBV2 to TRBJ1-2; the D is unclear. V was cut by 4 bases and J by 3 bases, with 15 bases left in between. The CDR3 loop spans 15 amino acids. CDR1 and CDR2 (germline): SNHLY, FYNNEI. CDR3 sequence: CASSVAEPRDYGYTF. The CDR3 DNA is TGTGCCAGCAGTGTAGCTGAACCCAGAGACTATGGCTACACCTTC. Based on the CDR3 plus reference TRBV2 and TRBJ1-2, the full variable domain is EPEVTQTPSHQVTQMGQEVILRCVPISNHLYFYWYRQILGQKVEFLVSFYNNEISEKSEIFDDQFSVERPDGSNFTLKIRSTKLEDSAMYFCASSVAEPRDYGYTFGSGTRLTVV.

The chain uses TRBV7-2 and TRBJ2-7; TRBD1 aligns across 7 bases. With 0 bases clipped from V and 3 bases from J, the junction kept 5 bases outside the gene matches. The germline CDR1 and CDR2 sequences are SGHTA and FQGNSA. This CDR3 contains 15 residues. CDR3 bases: TGTGCCAGCAGCTTAGCAAGACAGGGCAGCTACGAGCAGTACTTC. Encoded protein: CASSLARQGSYEQYF.